The 26 T cell receptor beta chains below all came from one sample that was sequenced in a study of blood T cell repertoires in COVID-19. TCRdb's table, derived via immunoSEQ multiplex PCR, lists solely in-frame clones and lacks some. The sample yields roughly 250,000 clones, 79% seen once. The sample consisted of peripheral blood. These receptor sequences come from a woman aged 40-49 years with active or convalescent COVID-19.

This clone appeared a single time. CDR3 DNA: TGTGCCAGCAGCTTGGAGAGGCTCCCAAGCTCCTACAATGAGCAGTTCTTC. It encodes CASSLERLPSSYNEQFF. The chain combines TRBV5-4 with TRBJ2-1, with unresolved D. The V end lost 0 bases, the J end lost 0 bases, and 13 bases lay between the germline ends. Germline values: CDR1 SGHNT, CDR2 YYREEE (reference sequence). The CDR3 has 17 residues. The complete variable domain, with remaining parts taken from reference TRBV5-4 and TRBJ2-1, reads ETGVTQSPTHLIKTRGQQVTLRCSSQSGHNTVSWYQQALGQGPQFIFQYYREEENGRGNFPPRFSGLQFPNYSSELNVNALELDDSALYLCASSLERLPSSYNEQFFGPGTRLTVL.

The rearrangement links TRBV19 to TRBJ1-1, with 12 bases fitting TRBD1. CDR3 length: 15 amino acids. The V and J ends lost 4 bases and 11 bases, in that order; junction bases with no gene match: 11. CDR1 LNHDA and CDR2 SQIVND come from the germline V gene (reference sequence). As DNA, the CDR3 is TGTGCCAGTAGTAGACAGGGACAGGGGGCTTTAGGCGCTTTCTTT. Its translation: CASSRQGQGALGAFF.

This rearrangement joins TRBV29-1 to TRBJ2-5, with no clear D. CDR1 is SQVTM, CDR2 ANQGSEA, per germline. The CDR3 consists of 12 residues. Trimming shortened V by 4 bases and J by 0 bases, and 6 bases separated the two germline ends. The CDR3 reads CSVVQNQETQYF. The CDR3, as DNA: TGCAGCGTTGTACAGAACCAAGAGACCCAGTACTTC.

The CDR3, as DNA: TGTGCCAGCAGCCAGAGGCGGGACAGATTCTCCTACAATGAGCAGTTCTTC. Translated: CASSQRRDRFSYNEQFF. The chain recombines TRBV7-2 with TRBJ2-1; D perhaps matches TRBD1 (7 bases). The V gene lost 5 bases and the J gene lost 0 bases, with 17 bases spanning the gap. The CDR3 spans 17 residues. Per germline, CDR1 SGHTA and CDR2 FQGNSA.

The rearrangement uses TRBV13 and TRBJ2-7, with 12 bases that match TRBD2. V trimming: 5 bases; J trimming: 2 bases; junction bases outside the gene matches: 1. The CDR3 has 14 residues. Germline CDR1 is PRHDT and CDR2 is FYEKMQ (reference sequence). DNA of the CDR3: TGTGCCAGCAGCCTAGCGGGGGGGACCTACGAGCAGTACTTC. It yields the protein CASSLAGGTYEQYF.

The chain carries TRBV7-9 and TRBJ1-2; TRBD1 agrees at 10 bases. Germline-derived CDR1 and CDR2 are SEHNR and FQNEAQ (reference sequence). There are 15 residues in the CDR3. V gave up 2 bases and J gave up 4 bases; unmatched junction bases: 4. CDR3: CASSLLTGGAYGYTF. The CDR3 DNA sequence: TGTGCCAGCAGCTTATTGACAGGGGGCGCCTATGGCTACACCTTC.

This chain uses TRBV7-3 with TRBJ2-2; 10 bases are a match to TRBD2. CDR1 and CDR2 (germline): SGHTA, FQGTGA. The J segment lost 2 bases and the V segment lost 4 bases, leaving 4 bases of the junction unmatched. This CDR3 is 16 amino acids long. CDR3 residues: CASSWSGGANTGELFF. The DNA of the CDR3 is TGTGCCAGCAGCTGGAGCGGGGGGGCCAACACCGGGGAGCTGTTTTTT.

CDR3 region: CASSQSRGGLTPLHF. As DNA, the CDR3 is TGTGCCAGCAGCCAATCCCGAGGGGGTTTAACACCCCTCCACTTT. The rearrangement links TRBV3-1 (or the pseudogene TRBV3-2) to TRBJ1-6; D possibly corresponds to TRBD1 (6 bases). V lost 2 bases, J lost 11 bases, and 16 bases lay in between. The CDR3 has 15 residues. The V gene's germline CDR1 is LGHDT and CDR2 YNNKEL (reference sequence).

This clone was seen more than once but under ten times. The genes are TRBV29-1 and TRBJ1-2; 7 bases line up with TRBD1. J was trimmed by 4 bases and V by 7 bases; bases with no gene match: 6. CDR3 length: 12 residues. Germline CDR1 SQVTM, CDR2 ANQGSEA. This CDR3 reads CSARTGVYGYTF. Written as DNA, the CDR3 is TGCAGCGCTAGGACAGGCGTCTATGGCTACACCTTC.

This clone appeared once. The chain is built from TRBV7-9 and TRBJ2-2, with 8 nucleotides matching TRBD1. Trimming at V came to 4 bases and at J to 2 bases, leaving 6 bases not matched to a gene. The CDR3 is 16 amino acids. Germline V gene sequence: CDR1 SEHNR, CDR2 FQNEAQ (reference sequence). CDR3 amino acids: CASSWTGRGNTGELFF. CDR3 coding DNA: TGTGCCAGCAGCTGGACAGGGCGTGGAAACACCGGGGAGCTGTTTTTT.

The chain links TRBV6-5 to TRBJ2-5; 9 positions match TRBD2. Germline values: CDR1 MNHEY, CDR2 SVGAGI. The CDR3 sequence is 13 residues long. V dropped 4 bases and J dropped 5; count of bases not matched to a gene: 2. The CDR3 bases are TGTGCCAGCAGTTTGGCGGGAGGGGAGACCCAGTACTTC. Translation gives CASSLAGGETQYF.

This sequence joins TRBV7-2 and TRBJ1-1; TRBD1 might be the D (5 bases). The CDR3 runs 14 residues. CDR1 SGHTA and CDR2 FQGNSA come from the germline V gene. V was cut by 8 bases and J by 6 bases, with 19 bases left in between. The CDR3 nucleotides read TGTGCCAGCGGGCAGGGATGGGGAAAGCCTGAAGCTTTCTTT. It yields the protein CASGQGWGKPEAFF.

The chain joins TRBV12-3 or TRBV12-4 to TRBJ1-3; 8 positions agree with TRBD1. V lost 8 bases, J lost 2 bases, and 2 bases stayed unmatched. This CDR3 has 13 residues. The CDR3 sequence is CASAQGAGNTIYF. CDR3 coding DNA: TGTGCCAGCGCACAGGGGGCTGGAAACACCATATATTTT.

V is TRBV28 and J is TRBJ1-2, with a weak D call TRBD1 (5 bases). Germline V gene lookup returns CDR1 MDHEN and CDR2 SYDVKM. V was clipped by 5 bases and J by 1 base, with 14 bases between them. This CDR3 is built from 15 residues. CDR3 sequence reads: CASSPQGLDNYGYTF. CDR3 bases: TGTGCCAGCAGTCCGCAGGGTCTGGATAACTATGGCTACACCTTC.

The CDR3 loop is CASSVRGANEKLFF. CDR3 nucleotide sequence: TGTGCCAGCAGCGTCCGGGGGGCTAATGAAAAACTGTTTTTT. The rearrangement uses TRBV9 and TRBJ1-4, with D possibly TRBD1 on 5 matching bases. The CDR3 is made up of 14 amino acids. Looked up from germline, CDR1 is SGDLS and CDR2 is YYNGEE. V was pared by 2 bases and J by 3 bases, with 8 bases between.

The chain employs TRBV9 and TRBJ1-1; tentative D call: TRBD1 (5 bases). Trimming stripped 3 bases from V and 3 bases from J, with 9 bases between. CDR1 and CDR2 (germline): SGDLS, YYNGEE. This CDR3 comprises 13 residues. CDR3 in DNA: TGTGCCAGCAGCGCCCTGACAGACACTGAAGCTTTCTTT. Protein sequence: CASSALTDTEAFF.

CDR3: CASTKQGLGYTF. CDR3 DNA: TGTGCCAGCACCAAACAGGGGTTAGGCTACACCTTC. V is TRBV6-5 and J is TRBJ1-2; TRBD1 agrees at 7 bases. The CDR3 totals 12 residues. Trimming at V came to 7 bases and at J to 8 bases, leaving 7 bases not matched to a gene. CDR1 and CDR2 (germline): MNHEY, SVGAGI.

V usage is TRBV4-1 and J usage is TRBJ2-2; D is possibly TRBD2 (5 bases). CDR1 is MGHRA and CDR2 is YSYEKL in the germline V gene. This CDR3 is 16 amino acids long. Trimming pared 1 base from V and 0 bases from J, leaving 9 bases between. The CDR3 DNA follows: TGCGCCAGCAGCCAAGTTCCGGGGACGAACACCGGGGAGCTGTTTTTT. Amino acid sequence: CASSQVPGTNTGELFF.

This sequence joins TRBV6-6 and TRBJ1-1; D is uncertain. The CDR3 is 14 amino acids. The germline V gene has CDR1 MNHNY and CDR2 SVGAGI (reference sequence). The V and J ends lost 4 bases and 4 bases respectively, with 13 bases between them. CDR3 bases: TGTGCCAGCAGTTTACCGGGGAAATCCACTGAAGCTTTCTTT. Protein: CASSLPGKSTEAFF.

V gene TRBV27 combines with J gene TRBJ1-2, with D hard to call. This CDR3 has 13 residues. The germline gives CDR1 MNHEY, CDR2 SMNVEV (reference sequence). The V and J ends lost 6 bases and 2 bases respectively, with 10 bases between them. This CDR3 is CASSPNTNYGYTF. The CDR3 coding sequence is TGTGCCAGCAGCCCAAACACCAACTATGGCTACACCTTC.

V gene TRBV5-1 combines with J gene TRBJ1-3; D is possibly TRBD1 (6 bases). V was shortened by 0 bases and J by 2 bases, with 15 bases between the two germline ends. The CDR3 has 17 residues. Germline V lookup: CDR1 SGHRS, CDR2 YFSETQ. For the CDR3, the DNA is TGCGCCAGCAGCTTGGAAGGAACGGCAGGGGCTGGAAACACCATATATTTT. Translated, it gives CASSLEGTAGAGNTIYF.

The chain employs TRBV4-1 and TRBJ2-5, with D tentatively TRBD2 (7 bases). CDR3 size: 16 residues. Trimming removed 3 bases from V and 5 bases from J, with 19 bases in between. CDR1 is MGHRA, CDR2 YSYEKL, per germline. CDR3 DNA sequence: TGCGCCAGCAGCCATGATGATAGGGGGGGGATGGAGACCCAGTACTTC. Protein sequence: CASSHDDRGGMETQYF.

The chain uses TRBV11-2 and TRBJ1-2; D not certain. The V gene's germline CDR1 is SGHAT and CDR2 FQNNGV. The ends were cut back, 1 base at V and 7 bases at J, with 16 bases in the middle. CDR3 size: 15 residues. For the CDR3, the DNA is TGTGCCAGCAGCTTAGTAGGTCAGGCCCTCGGTGGCTACACCTTC. Translation gives CASSLVGQALGGYTF.

The CDR3 is CASSTRQVDYGYTF. In DNA, the CDR3 is TGTGCCAGCAGCACTAGACAGGTCGACTATGGCTACACCTTC. V gene TRBV9 combines with J gene TRBJ1-2; possibly TRBD1 for D (6 bases). V gave up 4 bases and J gave up 3 bases, with 13 bases separating them. Per germline, CDR1 SGDLS and CDR2 YYNGEE. The CDR3 length is 14 residues.

V is TRBV19 and J is TRBJ1-1, with D perhaps matching TRBD1 (5 bases). The V gene's germline CDR1 is LNHDA and CDR2 SQIVND (reference sequence). V shed 7 bases and J shed 1 base, with 16 bases lying between them. The CDR3 spans 15 residues. The CDR3 protein is CASTEAGVSNTEAFF. DNA for the CDR3: TGTGCCAGTACCGAAGCGGGGGTATCGAACACTGAAGCTTTCTTT.

V gene TRBV19 combines with J gene TRBJ1-1, with TRBD1 matching over 8 bases. Germline trimming cut 3 bases from V and 0 bases from J; bases unmatched to any gene: 9. The germline CDR1 and CDR2 sequences are LNHDA and SQIVND (reference sequence). The CDR3 sequence is 17 residues long. The DNA of the CDR3 is TGTGCCAGTAGTATTACAGGGGGTTTAGGAATGAACACTGAAGCTTTCTTT. As protein: CASSITGGLGMNTEAFF.